This is a list of T cell receptor beta chains from one sample in a study of T-cell reconstitution after alpha-beta-depleted transplantation in children. TCRdb reprocessed the PCR reads with MiXCR, giving one entry per CDR3 protein. Of 700,000 to 850,000 distinct CDR3 sequences detected, 16% appear once; the ten largest clones hold 5%. The material sequenced was PBMCs, mostly from graft donor cells, taken 360 days after TCRalphabeta/CD19-depleted stem cell transplant. These receptors were obtained from a male patient aged 10 to 17 who had a stem cell transplant for acute lymphoblastic leukemia, so the T cells may come from the graft donor. The CDR3 runs from the conserved cysteine through the conserved F or W. The order of the fields is D gene, clone size, V gene, J gene, CDR3 DNA, CDR3 protein. The D gene is left open where the match is weak. The size entry is marked missing in some rows and otherwise reads once, few, many or a size class.

TRBD2	-	TRBV9	TRBJ2-1	TGTGCCAGCAGCTACAATGTGAGGTGGGAGGGGAATGAGCAGTTCTTC	CASSYNVRWEGNEQFF
TRBD2	-	TRBV7-6	TRBJ2-3	TGTGCCAGCAGCCTCCTCCCTACTAGCGGTTTACCAGATACGCAGTATTTT	CASSLLPTSGLPDTQYF
TRBD2	few	TRBV29-1	TRBJ2-7	TGCAGCGTGCTAGCGGGAGATACCTACGAGCAGTACTTC	CSVLAGDTYEQYF
-	-	TRBV12-3/TRBV12-4	TRBJ2-1	TGTGCCAGCAGTTTAGTGGGGGCGGGGTTCAATGAGCAGTTCTTC	CASSLVGAGFNEQFF
-	-	TRBV12-3/TRBV12-4	TRBJ1-5	TGTGCCAGCAGTCCCAATACAGGTCCCCCTAATCAGCCCCAGCATTTT	CASSPNTGPPNQPQHF
TRBD2	-	TRBV27	TRBJ2-1	TGTGCCAGCAGTTCGGGGGGAGCGGGAATTCGGGATGAGCAGTTCTTC	CASSSGGAGIRDEQFF
-	many	TRBV10-3	TRBJ1-2	TGTGCCATCAGTTTGGGGGGACGGAATTATGGCTACACCTTC	CAISLGGRNYGYTF
TRBD2	-	TRBV5-6	TRBJ2-1	TGTGCCAGCAGCTTGGTAATAGCGGGGCGGGAGCAGTTCTTC	CASSLVIAGREQFF
-	-	TRBV2	TRBJ2-7	TGTGCCAGCAGTGAAGGGGGGAGTTTCCCCTACGAGCAGTACTTC	CASSEGGSFPYEQYF
-	few	TRBV3-1	TRBJ1-4	TGTGCCAGCAGCCAAGTCCTCCGTGAAAAACTGTTTTTT	CASSQVLREKLFF
TRBD1	-	TRBV7-9	TRBJ2-5	TGTGCCAGCAGCTTAGCCGACAGGGACGAGACCCAGTACTTC	CASSLADRDETQYF
-	-	TRBV3-1	TRBJ2-7	TGTGCCAGCAGCCAATCGATACAGGGCCCCCACGAGCAGTACTTC	CASSQSIQGPHEQYF
TRBD1	many	TRBV5-1	TRBJ2-7	TGCGCCAGCAGCACAGGGGGGTTCTACGAGCAGTACTTC	CASSTGGFYEQYF
-	-	TRBV27	TRBJ1-6	TGTGCCAGCAGTTTCCCCAGGGTTAATTCACCCCTCCACTTT	CASSFPRVNSPLHF
-	-	TRBV18	TRBJ1-4	TGTGCCAGCTCACCACGGGGATACGCTAATGAAAAACTGTTTTTT	CASSPRGYANEKLFF
TRBD2	many	TRBV10-3	TRBJ2-5	TGTGCCACCGCGGGAGGCAGGGGACAAGAGACCCAGTACTTC	CATAGGRGQETQYF
TRBD2	-	TRBV6-2/TRBV6-3	TRBJ2-5	TGTGCCAGCAGTCAACTAGCGGGACCTCAAAGGGGAGAGACCCAGTACTTC	CASSQLAGPQRGETQYF
-	many	TRBV5-1	TRBJ1-4	TGCGCCAGCAGCTTGGCTCTCGGATCGGTGGAAAAACTGTTTTTT	CASSLALGSVEKLFF
-	few	TRBV10-3	TRBJ2-5	TGTGCCATCAAGGGCAGGCAAGAGACCCAGTACTTC	CAIKGRQETQYF
TRBD2	many	TRBV5-1	TRBJ2-3	TGCGCCAGCAGCACGACTAGCGGGTACACAGATACGCAGTATTTT	CASSTTSGYTDTQYF
-	-	TRBV7-9	TRBJ1-5	TGTGCCAGCAGCTTCCAGGGACTCAATCAGCCCCAGCATTTT	CASSFQGLNQPQHF
TRBD2	-	TRBV6-2/TRBV6-3	TRBJ2-7	TGTGCCAGCAGTTTCCCGGGACTAGCGGCCTCCTACGAGCAGTACTTC	CASSFPGLAASYEQYF
TRBD2	few	TRBV29-1	TRBJ2-3	TGCAGCGTTGCGAGGGGATTCTGGCGGGAGGCTTCTAGCACAGATACGCAGTATTTT	CSVARGFWREASSTDTQYF
TRBD1	few	TRBV29-1	TRBJ2-3	TGCAGCGCCACAGGGGGAGATACGCAGTATTTT	CSATGGDTQYF
TRBD2	-	TRBV28	TRBJ2-7	TGTGCCAGCAGTGCCCCCAAGGGAGGGCCCTACGAGCAGTACTTC	CASSAPKGGPYEQYF
-	-	TRBV5-1	TRBJ2-1	TGCGCCAGCAGCTTACTCCGGGACTCCCCCGAGGGGGGTGAGCAGTTCTTC	CASSLLRDSPEGGEQFF
TRBD1	many	TRBV7-9	TRBJ2-1	TGTGCCAGCAGCAGCGGACAGGGGGTCGATGAGCAGTTCTTC	CASSSGQGVDEQFF
TRBD1	few	TRBV29-1	TRBJ2-7	TGCAGCGTCTATAATTCTCGACAGGGGGCCTACGAGCAGTACTTC	CSVYNSRQGAYEQYF
TRBD2	few	TRBV5-1	TRBJ2-7	TGCGCCAGCAGCCATCCCGGACTAGCGGACCGCTACGAGCAGTACTTC	CASSHPGLADRYEQYF
-	many	TRBV5-1	TRBJ2-1	TGCGCCAGCAGCATGGAATTAGGGGCCGATGAGCAGTTCTTC	CASSMELGADEQFF
TRBD1	-	TRBV9	TRBJ2-2	TGTGCCAGCAGCACCCGGACAGGGGGGGACACCGGGGAGCTGTTTTTT	CASSTRTGGDTGELFF
-	few	TRBV7-9	TRBJ2-7	TGTGCCAGCAGCTTAACAGCGTCAGCCTACGAGCAGTACTTC	CASSLTASAYEQYF
-	many	TRBV5-1	TRBJ2-1	TGCGCCAGCAGCTTATATAGGGGTACTGAGCAGTTCTTC	CASSLYRGTEQFF
-	many	TRBV4-1	TRBJ2-1	TGCGCCAGCAGCCAAGAACTCAATGAGCAGTTCTTC	CASSQELNEQFF
-	few	TRBV10-3	TRBJ2-7	TGTGCCATCAGTGATGATGGTCAGGGGAGCTACGAGCAGTACTTC	CAISDDGQGSYEQYF
TRBD2	-	TRBV5-1	TRBJ2-7	TGCGCCAGCAGCTTGTTGAGCGGGGAATACTACGAGCAGTACTTC	CASSLLSGEYYEQYF
TRBD2	-	TRBV10-3	TRBJ2-7	TGTGCCATCAGTGTAGGAGCGGGAGGGTACGAGCAGTACTTC	CAISVGAGGYEQYF
-	-	TRBV7-9	TRBJ2-3	TGTGCCAGCAGCTTAGCGAGACTAGGTCCAGATACGCAGTATTTT	CASSLARLGPDTQYF
-	-	TRBV19	TRBJ1-5	TGTGCCAGTACCGACACCCCCAATCAGCCCCAGCATTTT	CASTDTPNQPQHF
TRBD1	-	TRBV12-3/TRBV12-4	TRBJ1-1	TGTGCCAGCAGTTTACGCCGGGACAGGGAAAGAGAAGCTTTCTTT	CASSLRRDREREAFF
-	-	TRBV7-9	TRBJ2-5	TGTGCCAGCAGCTTAGAGCTCGGGGGCCCTCGGAAGACCCAGTACTTC	CASSLELGGPRKTQYF
-	-	TRBV6-9	TRBJ2-1	TGTGCCAGCAGTTATTCCGGACTTCCCAATGAGCAGTTCTTC	CASSYSGLPNEQFF
-	-	TRBV19	TRBJ2-7	TGTGCCAGTAGCCTAGCGTGGGACTCTCAGTTCTACGAGCAGTACTTC	CASSLAWDSQFYEQYF
-	many	TRBV11-2	TRBJ2-1	TGTGCCAGCAAATTAGGGAGGCTCTACAATGAGCAGTTCTTC	CASKLGRLYNEQFF
-	-	TRBV5-1	TRBJ2-5	TGCGCCAGCAGCTTGGTTGGGGACATTCAAGAGACCCAGTACTTC	CASSLVGDIQETQYF
-	few	TRBV27	TRBJ2-1	TGTGCCAGCAGTTTAGGCCCCCGGGTTAGGAATGAGCAGTTCTTC	CASSLGPRVRNEQFF
TRBD2	few	TRBV7-3	TRBJ2-1	TGTGCCAGCAGCTTATGGGGACTAGCGGTTTACTCCTACAATGAGCAGTTCTTC	CASSLWGLAVYSYNEQFF
-	-	TRBV6-1	TRBJ1-2	TGTGCCAGCAGGGAGTATGGCTACACCTTC	CASREYGYTF
TRBD1	few	TRBV11-2	TRBJ2-5	TGTGCCAGCAGCAATTGGGCAGGGGGAGAGACCCAGTACTTC	CASSNWAGGETQYF
-	-	TRBV5-1	TRBJ2-1	TGCGCCAGCAGCTTGGGCCTAGCGACGGATGAGCAGTTCTTC	CASSLGLATDEQFF
-	-	TRBV6-5	TRBJ2-1	TGTGCCAGCAGTTACTCCATAGGAGGGGCGAACAATGAGCAGTTCTTC	CASSYSIGGANNEQFF
-	-	TRBV21-1	TRBJ1-2	TGTGCCAGCAGCAAAGAAGAGGGAGACTATGGCTACACCTTC	CASSKEEGDYGYTF
TRBD2	-	TRBV7-8	TRBJ2-1	TGTGCCAGCAGCTTCGGACTAGCGGGAGGGTATGAGCAGTTCTTC	CASSFGLAGGYEQFF
-	-	TRBV29-1	TRBJ2-7	TGCAGCGTTGAATTGGTAGCCATCCCCTACGAGCAGTACTTC	CSVELVAIPYEQYF
TRBD2	many	TRBV24-1	TRBJ2-1	TGTGCCACCAGTGACCAATCTAGCGGGCCGTCCAATGAGCAGTTCTTC	CATSDQSSGPSNEQFF
TRBD2	few	TRBV5-1	TRBJ2-6	TGCGCCAGCCGCCTAGGGGGACTAGCGGGTTCTGGGGCCAACGTCCTGACTTTC	CASRLGGLAGSGANVLTF
TRBD2	-	TRBV4-1	TRBJ2-1	TGCGCCAGCAGCCAAGATCCAGCGGGGCTCTACAATGAGCAGTTCTTC	CASSQDPAGLYNEQFF
TRBD1	few	TRBV4-1	TRBJ2-7	TGCGCCAGCAGCCAAGATCGGGGACAGGGCTACGAGCAGTACTTC	CASSQDRGQGYEQYF
TRBD1	few	TRBV28	TRBJ2-7	TGTGCCAGCAGTTTTTCAGGGGGCATCTACGAGCAGTACTTC	CASSFSGGIYEQYF
-	-	TRBV21-1	TRBJ2-5	TGTGCCAGCAGCAGAGGACTAGCGGGAGAAGGCGAGACCCAGTACTTC	CASSRGLAGEGETQYF